The source of this T cell receptor beta chain is a study of blood T cell repertoires in COVID-19. The assay was immunoSEQ multiplex PCR, and TCRdb's table has in-frame clones only and misses some. This sample has 150,000 to 250,000 clones, with roughly 77% found just once. The V and J ends lost 8 bases and 0 bases, in that order; junction bases with no gene match: 8. Germline CDR1 reads SGHTA; CDR2 reads FQGNSA. The CDR3 totals 15 residues. V usage is TRBV7-2 and J usage is TRBJ2-7, with 9 bases lining up with TRBD2. What was sequenced was peripheral blood. The receptor's source is a woman in her thirties or forties with COVID-19, enrolled during active disease. CDR3 sequence (DNA): TGTGCCAGCCTCACAGCGGGGGGACTCTCCTACGAGCAGTACTTC. Its translation: CASLTAGGLSYEQYF.